Below, 22 T cell receptor beta chains from the same sample are listed, as sequenced in a study of T cells in Graves' hyperthyroidism and ophthalmopathy. Authors of the study amplified TCR beta CDR3 regions from RNA transcripts. In the first-round RT-PCR of the TCR CDR3, the HTBI primer set was used. TCRdb fed the multiplex PCR reads into MiXCR, producing one record per CDR3 protein. Among about 700,000 distinct CDR3 sequences, 13% to 15% were seen once, and the ten largest hold approximately 10%. The sample consisted of blood. The receptors come from a woman under 30 with Graves' hyperthyroidism.

There are many counts of this clonotype. CDR3 nucleotide sequence: TGCAGTGCTCGATTAGGGGCCTACGAGCAGTACTTC. The encoded protein is CSARLGAYEQYF. The genes are TRBV20-1 and TRBJ2-7; possibly TRBD1 for D (5 bases). Germline V CDR1 and CDR2: DFQATT, SNEGSKA (reference sequence). V lost 5 bases and J 2 bases, leaving 10 bases between the germline ends. The CDR3 consists of 12 residues.

This clonotype was seen at least ten times. V is TRBV28 and J is TRBJ2-1, with 11 bases fitting TRBD2. Germline CDR1 and CDR2: MDHEN and SYDVKM. The trim removed 5 bases at V and 2 bases at J, leaving 5 bases unmatched. CDR3 length equals 16 residues. The CDR3 nucleotides are TGTGCCAGCAGTCCCAGACTAGCGGGGCCCTACAATGAGCAGTTCTTC. It codes for CASSPRLAGPYNEQFF.

V gene TRBV15 combines with J gene TRBJ2-1, with D tentatively TRBD2 (6 bases). The germline CDR1 and CDR2 sequences are LNHNV and YYDKDF (reference sequence). Trimming pared 1 base from V and 2 bases from J, leaving 27 bases between. This CDR3 contains 21 residues. The CDR3 nucleotides are TGTGCCACCAGCAGAGGAGAGGGCCGCAGATCTAGCGACGAGACCTACAATGAGCAGTTCTTC. Protein product: CATSRGEGRRSSDETYNEQFF.

J is TRBJ1-5 and V is TRBV6-1, with a weak D call TRBD1 (5 bases). Trimming removed 7 bases at V and 4 bases at J, with 17 bases between. CDR3 length equals 15 residues. The germline gives CDR1 MNHNS, CDR2 SASEGT. The CDR3 DNA reads TGTGCCAGCATCCTGTCAGCGGGGGGAAATCAGCCCCAGCATTTT. Translation: CASILSAGGNQPQHF.

The table lists this clonotype with a few counts. The CDR3 loop is CASSQPDRGGGEKLFF. CDR3 nucleotide sequence: TGCGCCAGCAGCCAACCCGACAGGGGTGGTGGGGAAAAACTGTTTTTT. The chain couples TRBV4-1 to TRBJ1-4; TRBD1 matches at 8 bases. The trim removed 2 bases at V and 8 bases at J, leaving 10 bases unmatched. The germline V gene has CDR1 MGHRA and CDR2 YSYEKL. This CDR3 region has 16 residues.

This chain uses TRBV20-1 with TRBJ2-7; D possibly uses TRBD1 or TRBD2 (5 bases each). Germline CDR1 reads DFQATT; CDR2 reads SNEGSKA (reference sequence). The length of the CDR3 is 14 residues. Trimming pared 6 bases from V and 3 bases from J, leaving 18 bases between. Here the CDR3 reads CSAEGTLFDYEQYF. In DNA, the CDR3 is TGCAGTGCAGAAGGGACCCTCTTTGACTACGAGCAGTACTTC.

This clonotype was picked up one time. The genes are TRBV9 and TRBJ1-1; possible D gene TRBD1, 5 bases. Germline V gene data show CDR1 as SGDLS and CDR2 as YYNGEE. The V end was cut by 7 bases, the J end by 4 bases, with 17 bases between. CDR3 size: 14 residues. The CDR3 here is CASCAFDRSTEAFF. DNA of the CDR3: TGTGCCAGCTGCGCATTCGACAGAAGCACTGAAGCTTTCTTT.

The sample holds one count of this clonotype. The CDR3: CAWSVRIGVAFF. The CDR3, as DNA: TGTGCCTGGAGTGTACGTATAGGGGTAGCTTTCTTT. V gene TRBV30 combines with J gene TRBJ1-1; D may be TRBD1 (5 bases). Germline V gene data show CDR1 as GTSNPN and CDR2 as SVGIG (reference sequence). Trimming stripped 0 bases from V and 10 bases from J, with 12 bases between. The CDR3 covers 12 residues. The full variable domain, with the rest looked up from reference TRBV30 and TRBJ1-1, is SQTIHQWPATLVQPVGSPLSLECTVEGTSNPNLYWYRQAAGRGLQLLFYSVGIGQISSEVPQNLSASRPQDRQFILSSKKLLLSDSGFYLCAWSVRIGVAFFGQGTRLTVV.

V gene TRBV6-1 combines with J gene TRBJ1-1, with unresolved D. CDR1 and CDR2 (germline): MNHNS, SASEGT. The CDR3 is 12 residues long. V gave up 6 bases and J gave up 7 bases, with 12 bases separating them. The CDR3 protein is CASSSVVVEAFF. DNA of the CDR3: TGTGCCAGCAGCTCCGTCGTCGTTGAAGCTTTCTTT.

This clonotype was detected a few times. The chain employs TRBV20-1 and TRBJ2-7, with D possibly TRBD2 on 5 matching bases. Trimming removed 2 bases at V and 2 bases at J, with 13 bases between. The germline gives CDR1 DFQATT, CDR2 SNEGSKA (reference sequence). The CDR3 consists of 14 residues. The CDR3 is CSARSLAAAYEQYF. CDR3 DNA sequence: TGCAGTGCTAGAAGCCTAGCAGCGGCCTACGAGCAGTACTTC.

This clonotype was seen a few times. The chain joins TRBV15 to TRBJ1-6, with D uncertain. V was shortened by 6 bases and J by 0 bases, with 12 bases between the two germline ends. The germline V gene has CDR1 LNHNV and CDR2 YYDKDF (reference sequence). CDR3 length equals 16 residues. In nucleotides, the CDR3 is TGTGCCACCAGAACTGATTACCCCTCCTATAATTCACCCCTCCACTTT. Its protein is CATRTDYPSYNSPLHF.

On this clonotype: A read error may be the cause here, since a much bigger clone is one base away. This sequence joins TRBV15 and TRBJ1-5; the D is unclear. The CDR3 is made up of 15 amino acids. Germline lookup yields CDR1 LNHNV and CDR2 YYDKDF (reference sequence). For the CDR3, the DNA is TGTGCCACCAGCAGAGATCGTTACGGGGATCAGTCCCAGCATTTT. Translated: CATSRDRYGDQSQHF. The full variable domain, completed using reference TRBV15 and TRBJ1-5, is DAMVIQNPRYQVTQFGKPVTLSCSQTLNHNVMYWYQQKSSQAPKLLFHYYDKDFNNEADTPDNFQSRRPNTSFCFLDIRSPGLGDTAMYLCATSRDRYGDQSQHFGDGTRLSIL.

The table lists this clonotype with many counts. The V and J genes are TRBV3-1 and TRBJ1-3; TRBD1 might be the D (5 bases). The germline CDR1 and CDR2 sequences are LGHDT and YNNKEL (reference sequence). The CDR3 extends over 14 amino acids. Trimming removed 2 bases from V and 1 base from J, with 6 bases in between. Written as DNA, the CDR3 is TGTGCCAGCAGCCAACCAGGGTCTGGAAACACCATATATTTT. Translation gives CASSQPGSGNTIYF.

This clonotype was observed a handful of times. The chain carries TRBV6-2 or TRBV6-3 and TRBJ1-2; a possible D gene is TRBD1 (6 bases). The germline gives CDR1 MNHEY, CDR2 SVGEGT. The CDR3 consists of 15 residues. The V gene lost 5 bases and the J gene lost 2 bases, with 15 bases spanning the gap. CDR3 sequence reads: CASSRSGTPNYGYTF. DNA for the CDR3: TGTGCCAGCAGTCGTTCCGGGACACCCAACTATGGCTACACCTTC.

This chain joins TRBV6-1 and TRBJ2-5; TRBD2 might be the D (6 bases). V lost 8 bases, J lost 3 bases, and 16 bases lay in between. CDR3 length: 14 residues. The germline V gene encodes CDR1 MNHNS and CDR2 SASEGT. The CDR3 sequence: CASWQASAEETQYF. CDR3 sequence (DNA): TGTGCCAGCTGGCAGGCTAGCGCGGAAGAGACCCAGTACTTC.

The chain joins TRBV7-6 to TRBJ2-4; TRBD1 agrees at 7 bases. Losses at the gene ends were 5 bases for V and 0 bases for J; bases not matched to a gene: 7. This CDR3 has 16 residues. From germline, CDR1 is SGHVS and CDR2 FNYEAQ. The CDR3 spells CASSLQRGLAKNIQYF. The DNA of the CDR3 is TGTGCCAGCAGCCTACAAAGGGGGCTAGCCAAAAACATTCAGTACTTC.

This clonotype was observed a handful of times. The gene calls are TRBV20-1 and TRBJ2-4; TRBD2 might be the D (5 bases). The V end was cut by 5 bases, the J end by 4 bases, with 12 bases between. The CDR3 spans 13 residues. Germline lookup yields CDR1 DFQATT and CDR2 SNEGSKA (reference sequence). The CDR3 region is CSAEKTGKNIQYF. CDR3 nucleotides: TGCAGTGCTGAAAAGACGGGAAAAAACATTCAGTACTTC.

This clonotype has only a few counts. The junction departs from the called germline gene at one end, perhaps through a read error. V usage is TRBV28 and J usage is TRBJ2-6; 8 bases fit TRBD2. Germline assignment: CDR1 MDHEN and CDR2 SYDVKM. This CDR3 spans 15 amino acids. The CDR3 here is CAGRGGSSGANVLAF. CDR3 coding DNA: TGTGCCGGACGGGGGGGAAGCTCTGGGGCCAACGTCCTGGCTTTC.

The table lists this clonotype with a few counts. This chain connects TRBV29-1 to TRBJ2-7, with 9 bases identical to TRBD2. This CDR3 region has 15 residues. The J segment lost 0 bases and the V segment lost 2 bases, leaving 5 bases of the junction unmatched. The germline V gene encodes CDR1 SQVTM and CDR2 ANQGSEA. The CDR3 DNA follows: TGCAGCGTTGAAATGCTAGCGGGATACTCCTACGAGCAGTACTTC. Translating it yields CSVEMLAGYSYEQYF.

This clonotype was found many times. The rearrangement links TRBV4-3 to TRBJ2-3; D gene ambiguous. V was pared by 6 bases and J by 0 bases, with 13 bases between. The V gene's germline CDR1 is LGHNA and CDR2 YSLEER. This CDR3 region has 15 residues. CDR3 loop: CASSFGLGSTDTQYF. In DNA, the CDR3 is TGCGCCAGCAGTTTTGGTCTGGGAAGCACAGATACGCAGTATTTT.

This clonotype was found a few times. The V gene is TRBV27, the J gene TRBJ2-5; 9 positions match TRBD1. Germline trimming cut 5 bases from V and 1 base from J; bases unmatched to any gene: 8. Germline-derived CDR1 and CDR2 are MNHEY and SMNVEV (reference sequence). The CDR3 has 16 amino acids. The CDR3 region has the DNA TGTGCCAGCAGTGAACGCTGGGGACAGGGCCAAGAGACCCAGTACTTC. Translation gives CASSERWGQGQETQYF.

This chain links TRBV9 with TRBJ2-3; D is perhaps TRBD2 (5 bases). This CDR3 has 13 amino acids. The germline CDR1 and CDR2 sequences are SGDLS and YYNGEE. The V and J ends lost 2 bases and 1 base respectively, with 5 bases between them. CDR3 protein: CASSVSGTDTQYF. The CDR3 bases are TGTGCCAGCAGCGTTAGCGGCACAGATACGCAGTATTTT. The full variable domain, rest sourced from reference TRBV9 and TRBJ2-3, is DSGVTQTPKHLITATGQRVTLRCSPRSGDLSVYWYQQSLDQGLQFLIQYYNGEERAKGNILERFSAQQFPDLHSELNLSSLELGDSALYFCASSVSGTDTQYFGPGTRLTVL.